These 4 T cell receptor beta chains came from one sample sequenced in a study of PD-L1 blockade in urothelial cancer. Clones were read by immunoSEQ multiplex PCR, and TCRdb kept only the in-frame ones, dropping some. The table lists 75,000 to 95,000 clones, 85% to 95% of them singletons. Material: PBMCs, obtained around atezolizumab (anti-PD-L1) treatment. Receptors were obtained from a man between 60 and 75 years old with urothelial cancer.

This clone was found once. This sequence joins TRBV9 and TRBJ1-3, with 9 bases that match TRBD1. Germline values: CDR1 SGDLS, CDR2 YYNGEE. V was pared by 4 bases and J by 5 bases, with 10 bases of the junction left unmatched. The CDR3 runs to 16 residues. This CDR3 reads CASSPEGGQGRNTIYF. The CDR3 DNA is TGTGCCAGCAGCCCAGAGGGGGGACAGGGACGAAACACCATATATTTT.

The chain links TRBV7-9 to TRBJ1-4; TRBD1 agrees at 7 bases. The CDR3 loop spans 13 amino acids. The germline CDR1 and CDR2 sequences are SEHNR and FQNEAQ (reference sequence). V gave up 10 bases and J gave up 8 bases; unmatched junction bases: 10. The CDR3 reads CATTTGDGEKLFF. CDR3 DNA sequence: TGTGCCACTACAACAGGGGACGGAGAAAAACTGTTTTTT.

The V call is TRBV11-2, the J call TRBJ2-5, with 9 bases that match TRBD2. Germline values: CDR1 SGHAT, CDR2 FQNNGV. The length of the CDR3 is 14 residues. V dropped 5 bases and J dropped 6; count of bases not matched to a gene: 7. CDR3 sequence: CASSPIAGEQTQYF. The CDR3 bases are TGTGCCAGCAGCCCTATAGCGGGAGAACAGACCCAGTACTTC.

CDR3 nucleotides: TGTGCCAGTAGTAGTCGAGGGAACACTGAAGCTTTCTTT. Translating it yields CASSSRGNTEAFF. This rearrangement joins TRBV19 to TRBJ1-1; D gene ambiguous. V was cut by 4 bases and J by 1 base, with 7 bases left in between. Germline V gene data show CDR1 as LNHDA and CDR2 as SQIVND (reference sequence). The length of the CDR3 is 13 residues.